This TCR beta chain was retrieved from a study of T cell clones after liver transplantation. Study-level information: Post-transplant blood was tracked for graft-donor-reactive T cell clones identified in a pre-transplant mixed lymphocyte reaction. Pre-transplant mixed lymphocyte reactions yielded third-party-reactive TCRbeta sequences as comparators for graft-donor-reactive sequences. Apart from three HCV-positive recipients, transplants were for non-autoimmune, non-viral reasons.

Regarding the study as a whole: Small, mixed patient groups and varying post-transplant times limit these conclusions.

Sequenced by immunoSEQ multiplex PCR; TCRdb stores in-frame clones only, minus some. Here the sample spans 75,000 to 95,000 clones, roughly 85% being singletons. CDR1 and CDR2 from the germline V gene are MGHDK and SYGVNS. V lost 3 bases and J lost 0, with 9 bases in between. The CDR3 has 15 residues. Concerning this clone itself: Its antigen is unidentified.

Source: CD4+ T cells from blood, taken at the 22-month timepoint. This receptor was identified in a human patient who received a liver transplant. Part of the T cell pool may stem from the graft donor. The V gene is TRBV25-1, the J gene TRBJ2-1; D ambiguous. CDR3: CASSDPRSSYNEQFF. The CDR3 nucleotides are TGTGCCAGCAGTGACCCGCGAAGCTCCTACAATGAGCAGTTCTTC.